This T cell receptor beta chain was observed in a study of T cell responses to AZD1222 COVID-19 vaccine. General study findings and limits: Spike-specific TCR breadth and depth grew following two AZD1222 doses. Seropositive at baseline were only a handful of AZD1222 recipients.

Comments on this clone: No antigen is known for it.

Trimming shortened V by 9 bases and J by 3 bases, and 12 bases separated the two germline ends. Looked up from germline, CDR1 is LNHDA and CDR2 is SQIVND (reference sequence). This CDR3 spans 13 amino acids. Libraries were prepared by immunoSEQ multiplex PCR; TCRdb keeps only in-frame clonotypes and omits some of them. Here the sample spans 100,000 to 150,000 clones, roughly nine tenths being singletons. This specimen was peripheral blood, taken on day 0 of AZD1222 vaccination. The V call is TRBV19, the J call TRBJ1-3; D is perhaps TRBD1 (6 bases). This TCR was recovered from an adult in good health. CDR3 residues: CASNRAGGNTIYF. CDR3 nucleotides: TGTGCCAGCAACAGGGCCGGTGGAAACACCATATATTTT.